A single count supports the clone carrying this T cell receptor (beta chain). Its target is not known. Trimming removed 4 bases at V and 5 bases at J, with 10 bases between. Germline CDR1 and CDR2: SGDLS and YYNGEE. The CDR3 consists of 13 residues. This sample was taken from a study of T cell responses to AZD1222 COVID-19 vaccine. The wider study: Second doses were pooled across both intervals (about 4 or about 12 weeks).

Data came from immunoSEQ multiplex PCR; TCRdb stores just in-frame clones and leaves some out. The sample holds approximately 160,000 clones, around 87% seen once. Regarding the study as a whole: Baseline seropositivity characterized only a handful of AZD1222 recipients. Nearly half of unique spike-specific TCRs reportedly avoided B.1.351 and B.1.1.7 mutated regions. Sampling captured repertoires only after the peak T cell response.

The chain is built from TRBV9 and TRBJ2-1; possibly TRBD1 or TRBD2 for D (5 bases each). The source was peripheral blood, collected on day 0 of AZD1222 vaccination. The sequence came from an adult in good health. This CDR3 is CASSIGTNNEQFF. The CDR3 bases are TGTGCCAGCAGCATAGGGACCAACAATGAGCAGTTCTTC.